Each of the 30 T cell receptor beta chains below was sequenced from the same sample in a study of T cells in Graves' hyperthyroidism and ophthalmopathy. RNA transcripts gave rise to amplified TCR beta CDR3 regions. The TCR CDR3 first-round RT-PCR relied on the HTBI primer set. TCRdb reprocessed the multiplex PCR reads with MiXCR, giving one entry per CDR3 protein. In the table there are 300,000 to 400,000 distinct CDR3 sequences, about 15% of which are singletons. Sequencing was done on a sample of blood. The receptors originated from a woman aged 55-69 years with Graves' hyperthyroidism.

The chain's CDR3 is CATQSEGYNEQFF. The CDR3 DNA is TGTGCCACCCAGTCGGAAGGCTACAATGAGCAGTTCTTC. This chain uses TRBV24-1 with TRBJ2-1; D is unresolved. The CDR3 totals 13 residues. The V gene lost 9 bases and the J gene lost 3 bases, with 11 bases spanning the gap. Germline V gene data show CDR1 as KGHDR and CDR2 as SFDVKD.

This clonotype was observed at least ten times. This sequence joins TRBV27 and TRBJ2-3; D ambiguous. Looked up from germline, CDR1 is MNHEY and CDR2 is SMNVEV (reference sequence). Between the trimmed V and J ends, which lost 4 bases and 6 bases, there was a span of 20 bases. CDR3 length: 16 amino acids. Written as DNA, the CDR3 is TGTGCCAGCAGTTCTACCCCCTCGACGAATCTGGATACGCAGTATTTT. Protein sequence: CASSSTPSTNLDTQYF.

This clonotype was seen at least ten times. CDR3 DNA sequence: TGCAGTTTTGAGGAGAACTCGGGCACAGATACGCAGTATTTT. This gives the protein CSFEENSGTDTQYF. The rearrangement joins TRBV20-1 to TRBJ2-3; D gene ambiguous. Trimming shortened V by 8 bases and J by 1 base, and 16 bases separated the two germline ends. The CDR3 is made up of 14 amino acids. Germline CDR1 reads DFQATT; CDR2 reads SNEGSKA (reference sequence).

The J gene is TRBJ1-1, the V gene TRBV4-1, with no clear D. V was shortened by 4 bases and J by 4 bases, with 22 bases between the two germline ends. The CDR3 is 17 residues long. Per germline, CDR1 MGHRA and CDR2 YSYEKL. CDR3 DNA: TGCGCCAGCAGCCCGGACGGAATTACAGCCGCACCCACTGAAGCTTTCTTT. Amino acids: CASSPDGITAAPTEAFF.

This clonotype was seen many times. This chain joins TRBV18 and TRBJ1-2; 7 nucleotides match TRBD1. Trimming removed 1 base from V and 6 bases from J; junction bases left unmatched: 2. The CDR3 extends over 13 amino acids. Germline lookup yields CDR1 KGHSH and CDR2 LQKENI. For the CDR3, the DNA is TGTGCCAGCTCACCACAGGGGGCGGATGGCTACACCTTC. Translation: CASSPQGADGYTF.

This clonotype occurred a few times. The chain links TRBV7-9 to TRBJ1-2, with 7 bases fitting TRBD1. Germline V gene sequence: CDR1 SEHNR, CDR2 FQNEAQ (reference sequence). The CDR3 totals 15 residues. V trimming: 4 bases; J trimming: 5 bases; junction bases outside the gene matches: 10. This CDR3 is CASSSGQAAFYGYTF. The CDR3 nucleotides read TGTGCCAGCAGCTCCGGACAGGCCGCATTTTATGGCTACACCTTC. The full variable domain, rest sourced from reference TRBV7-9 and TRBJ1-2, is DTGVSQNPRHKITKRGQNVTFRCDPISEHNRLYWYRQTLGQGPEFLTYFQNEAQLEKSRLLSDRFSAERPKGSFSTLEIQRTEQGDSAMYLCASSSGQAAFYGYTFGSGTRLTVV.

The sample holds many counts of this clonotype. V is TRBV7-8 and J is TRBJ1-1, with 7 nucleotides matching TRBD1. V lost 2 bases, J lost 1 base, and 7 bases stayed unmatched. Germline CDR1 and CDR2: SGHVS and FQNEAQ. The CDR3 is 16 residues long. This CDR3 is CASSLIGTVTNTEAFF. Written as DNA, the CDR3 is TGTGCCAGCAGCTTAATCGGGACAGTCACGAACACTGAAGCTTTCTTT.

This clonotype was detected ten times or more. The chain has TRBV5-1 and TRBJ2-3, with 7 bases aligning to TRBD2. The CDR3 has 13 amino acids. CDR1 is SGHRS and CDR2 is YFSETQ in the germline V gene. The V and J ends lost 5 bases and 4 bases, in that order; junction bases with no gene match: 4. The CDR3 coding sequence is TGCGCCAGCAGGGCGACTAGCCCAGATACGCAGTATTTT. Protein: CASRATSPDTQYF.

Many counts were recorded for this clonotype. The J gene is TRBJ2-1, the V gene TRBV30; 7 bases agree with TRBD2. The ends lost 4 bases at V and 0 bases at J; junction bases unmatched: 3. This CDR3 has 14 amino acids. Per the germline V gene, CDR1 is GTSNPN and CDR2 is SVGIG (reference sequence). The CDR3 DNA reads TGTGCCTGGACTAGCGGTTACTCCTACAATGAGCAGTTCTTC. Protein product: CAWTSGYSYNEQFF.

This rearrangement joins TRBV6-1 to TRBJ2-2; tentative D call: TRBD1 (5 bases). V shed 4 bases and J shed 4 bases, with 16 bases lying between them. Germline V lookup: CDR1 MNHNS, CDR2 SASEGT. CDR3 length: 16 residues. The CDR3 loop is CASSAGIQESTGELFF. The CDR3 region has the DNA TGTGCCAGCAGTGCAGGGATTCAAGAAAGCACCGGGGAGCTGTTTTTT.

This clonotype was observed many times. This sequence joins TRBV20-1 and TRBJ2-2; the match to TRBD2 covers 7 bases. In germline, CDR1 is DFQATT, CDR2 SNEGSKA (reference sequence). The CDR3 extends over 15 amino acids. J lost 0 bases, V lost 2 bases, and 3 bases had no gene match. The CDR3 region has the DNA TGCAGTGCTAGATCTGGACTAGCGAACACCGGGGAGCTGTTTTTT. Amino acids: CSARSGLANTGELFF.

This chain's CDR3 is CASSIGGRPRGYTF. For the CDR3, the DNA is TGTGCCAGTAGTATAGGTGGCCGTCCTCGAGGCTACACCTTC. This chain connects TRBV19 to TRBJ1-2; D gene unclear. This CDR3 comprises 14 residues. Germline V gene sequence: CDR1 LNHDA, CDR2 SQIVND (reference sequence). V was trimmed by 1 base and J by 8 bases, leaving 14 bases between them.

Ten or more counts support this clonotype. The genes are TRBV2 and TRBJ1-5; D ambiguous. The CDR3 runs to 16 residues. Trimming pared 7 bases from V and 1 base from J, leaving 17 bases between. CDR1 and CDR2 (germline): SNHLY, FYNNEI. As DNA, the CDR3 is TGTGCCAGCACCTCTGAGCGGGCCTTGAGCAATCAGCCCCAGCATTTT. It translates to CASTSERALSNQPQHF.

This clonotype was recorded a few times. The chain links TRBV29-1 to TRBJ2-7, with D perhaps TRBD1 (6 bases). The V and J ends lost 2 bases and 3 bases respectively, with 8 bases between them. Looked up from germline, CDR1 is SQVTM and CDR2 is ANQGSEA. The CDR3 is 12 residues long. In nucleotides, the CDR3 is TGCAGCGTTGAAACAGGGCTCTACGAGCAGTACTTC. This codes for CSVETGLYEQYF.

This clonotype occurred many times. The chain couples TRBV7-6 to TRBJ2-7; D is ambiguous. With 5 bases removed from V and 10 bases from J, the gap between germline ends came to 18 bases. CDR1 is SGHVS and CDR2 is FNYEAQ in the germline V gene. The CDR3 totals 13 residues. CDR3 bases: TGTGCCAGCAGCCCTCCGGACCTGTATGAACAGTACTTC. Translation: CASSPPDLYEQYF.

This clonotype showed up just once. The chain has TRBV6-1 and TRBJ2-5; D not resolved. The CDR3 totals 14 residues. Germline V lookup: CDR1 MNHNS, CDR2 SASEGT. V lost 7 bases, J lost 4 bases, and 16 bases lay in between. The chain's CDR3 is CASTPTRSGETQYF. The CDR3 DNA sequence: TGTGCCAGCACCCCTACCCGGTCAGGAGAGACCCAGTACTTC.

This clonotype was counted a few times. This chain connects TRBV27 to TRBJ1-3; D is unclear. Germline V gene sequence: CDR1 MNHEY, CDR2 SMNVEV (reference sequence). The CDR3 extends over 14 amino acids. Trimming shortened V by 6 bases and J by 2 bases, and 11 bases separated the two germline ends. CDR3 nucleotide sequence: TGTGCCAGCAGGATGCAGGCGGCTGGAAACACCATATATTTT. This encodes CASRMQAAGNTIYF.

This chain uses TRBV29-1 with TRBJ1-5; D is uncertain. Trimming took 6 bases from V and 0 from J, leaving 9 bases between them. The germline gives CDR1 SQVTM, CDR2 ANQGSEA. The CDR3 sequence is 13 residues long. CDR3 in DNA: TGCAGCGTGGAGGAGGCTAGCAATCAGCCCCAGCATTTT. It is translated as CSVEEASNQPQHF.

The chain links TRBV20-1 to TRBJ1-5; maybe TRBD1 (6 bases). The CDR3 extends over 13 amino acids. Deletions cut 7 bases from V and 5 bases from J, with 15 bases between. Germline V gene sequence: CDR1 DFQATT, CDR2 SNEGSKA (reference sequence). This CDR3 is CSVLDSRDQPQHF. DNA for the CDR3: TGCAGTGTTTTGGACAGTCGGGATCAGCCCCAGCATTTT.

This clonotype was detected ten times or more. V is TRBV12-3 or TRBV12-4 and J is TRBJ2-1, with TRBD2 matching 11 bases. The J segment lost 2 bases and the V segment lost 5 bases, leaving 8 bases of the junction unmatched. The CDR3 has 17 amino acids. The CDR3 spells CASSLILAGVAYNEQFF. The CDR3 nucleotides are TGTGCCAGCAGTCTAATACTAGCGGGAGTGGCCTACAATGAGCAGTTCTTC.

This clonotype has at least ten counts. The V and J genes are TRBV11-2 and TRBJ2-1; 12 bases fit TRBD2. V trimming: 0 bases; J trimming: 8 bases; junction bases outside the gene matches: 8. CDR1 and CDR2 (germline): SGHAT, FQNNGV. The CDR3 sequence is 17 residues long. The CDR3 sequence is CASSLDARLAGVYEQFF. The CDR3 region has the DNA TGTGCCAGCAGCTTAGATGCCCGACTAGCGGGAGTTTATGAGCAGTTCTTC. The whole variable domain, filled in from reference TRBV11-2 and TRBJ2-1, reads EAGVAQSPRYKIIEKRQSVAFWCNPISGHATLYWYQQILGQGPKLLIQFQNNGVVDDSQLPKDRFSAERLKGVDSTLKIQPAKLEDSAVYLCASSLDARLAGVYEQFFGPGTRLTVL.

This chain connects TRBV19 to TRBJ2-3; 10 nucleotides match TRBD2. Germline assignment: CDR1 LNHDA and CDR2 SQIVND (reference sequence). This CDR3 contains 16 residues. The V gene end was trimmed by 4 bases and the J gene end by 0 bases; junction bases not matched to a gene: 4. The CDR3 spells CASSTKTSGSTDTQYF. The CDR3 nucleotides read TGTGCCAGTAGTACTAAGACTAGCGGGAGCACAGATACGCAGTATTTT.

This clonotype has ten or more counts. For the CDR3, the DNA is TGTGCCAGCAGTGAGAATAGCGGGCCTTACGAGCAGTACTTC. It specifies CASSENSGPYEQYF. The rearrangement links TRBV2 to TRBJ2-7; 7 positions agree with TRBD2. V lost 3 bases to trimming and J lost 4 bases; unmatched junction nucleotides: 6. Looked up from germline, CDR1 is SNHLY and CDR2 is FYNNEI. The CDR3 runs to 14 residues.

The chain recombines TRBV7-9 with TRBJ2-7, with TRBD2 as a possible D gene (5 bases). Trimming left V 3 bases short and J 5 bases short, with 11 bases between. This CDR3 has 13 residues. CDR1 and CDR2 (germline): SEHNR, FQNEAQ (reference sequence). The CDR3 is CASSFVEVHEQYF. For the CDR3, the DNA is TGTGCCAGCAGCTTTGTGGAGGTCCACGAGCAGTACTTC.

In its sample, this clonotype was seen many times. This chain links TRBV10-1 with TRBJ1-1, with 7 bases matching TRBD1. CDR1 WNHNN and CDR2 SYGVQD come from the germline V gene (reference sequence). This CDR3 is 13 amino acids long. Unmatched junction bases numbered 6, after V lost 10 bases and J lost 1 base. Written as DNA, the CDR3 is TGCGCCACCCACGACAGGGCGAACACTGAAGCTTTCTTT. This sequence encodes CATHDRANTEAFF.

A remark on this clonotype: This may arise from a read error, as a much more abundant clone is one base away. Lacking the conserved final phenylalanine or tryptophan, this CDR3 likely reflects a read error. The CDR3: CSVGGRQSYEQYL. Here the CDR3 DNA reads TGCAGCGTTGGCGGTAGGCAGTCCTACGAGCAGTACCTC. The J gene is TRBJ2-7, the V gene TRBV29-1, with D unclear. The CDR3 spans 13 residues. The germline CDR1 and CDR2 sequences are SQVTM and ANQGSEA. Trimming removed 4 bases at V and 1 base at J, with 11 bases between.

In this sample, this clonotype turned up many times. The chain carries TRBV12-3 or TRBV12-4 and TRBJ2-1; D perhaps matches TRBD2 (5 bases). The V gene lost 3 bases and the J gene lost 9 bases, with 12 bases spanning the gap. The CDR3 totals 13 residues. CDR3 nucleotides: TGTGCCAGCAGTTTGGTGAGGGCTAGTGAGCAGTTCTTC. As protein: CASSLVRASEQFF.

The rearrangement links TRBV29-1 to TRBJ2-5, with D possibly matching TRBD1 (6 bases). CDR3 length: 12 amino acids. V was clipped by 5 bases and J by 1 base, with 8 bases between them. The germline CDR1 and CDR2 sequences are SQVTM and ANQGSEA. The CDR3 DNA is TGCAGCGTTAGGACAGCCCAAGAGACCCAGTACTTC. It yields the protein CSVRTAQETQYF.

This clonotype was found many times. V is TRBV30 and J is TRBJ1-4; tentative D call: TRBD1 (5 bases). Germline V gene data show CDR1 as GTSNPN and CDR2 as SVGIG (reference sequence). V was pared by 2 bases and J by 8 bases, with 9 bases between. The CDR3 has 12 residues. For the CDR3, the DNA is TGTGCCTGGAGTCACCGGGGGGAAAAACTGTTTTTT. It translates to CAWSHRGEKLFF.

The table lists this clonotype with many counts. The chain carries TRBV3-1 and TRBJ1-6; D is possibly TRBD1 (5 bases). The CDR3 is 15 residues long. The germline CDR1 and CDR2 sequences are LGHDT and YNNKEL (reference sequence). Deletions cut 0 bases from V and 9 bases from J, with 12 bases between. The CDR3 nucleotides read TGTGCCAGCAGCCAAGAGGACTGGGGCGGTTCACCCCTCCACTTT. Protein sequence: CASSQEDWGGSPLHF.